A selection of T cell receptor beta chains follows, all from one sample in a study of Graves' ophthalmopathy and Graves' hyperthyroidism. TCRdb used MiXCR to reprocess the multiplex PCR reads, holding one entry per CDR3 protein. The profile shows nearly 400,000 distinct CDR3 sequences, approximately 20% of them singletons. Sequenced input: peripheral blood. The receptors were sampled from a woman aged 18-29 years with Graves' ophthalmopathy. CDR3s include the opening cysteine and the closing phenylalanine or tryptophan. Fields, in order: J gene, clone size, D gene, V gene, CDR3 protein, CDR3 DNA. A D gene is named only where the DNA matches it firmly. Size values are once, few and many counts, or a class for expanded clones, and some rows have none.

TRBJ2-7 | many | - | TRBV6-2/TRBV6-3 | CASSTPPTGLGEQYF | TGTGCCAGCAGTACTCCTCCGACCGGCTTAGGCGAGCAGTACTTC
TRBJ1-6 | - | - | TRBV7-2 | CASSLGFSSPLHF | TGTGCCAGCAGCTTAGGTTTCAGTTCACCCCTCCACTTT
TRBJ1-2 | many | - | TRBV19 | CASSIWGRIRYGYTF | TGTGCCAGTAGTATCTGGGGGCGAATCCGTTATGGCTACACCTTC
TRBJ2-6 | many | - | TRBV6-1 | CASSEDLGYSGANVLTF | TGTGCCAGCAGTGAAGATCTTGGGTACTCTGGGGCCAACGTCCTGACTTTC
TRBJ1-1 | many | - | TRBV6-2/TRBV6-3 | CASSPELASTEAFF | TGTGCCAGCAGTCCCGAACTCGCAAGCACTGAAGCTTTCTTT
TRBJ2-7 | once | TRBD1 | TRBV6-1 | CASKWTGPLSYEQYF | TGTGCCAGCAAGTGGACAGGGCCCCTATCCTACGAGCAGTACTTC
TRBJ2-7 | many | - | TRBV12-5 | CASGPSRAHEQYF | TGTGCTAGTGGGCCCTCCCGAGCCCACGAGCAGTACTTC
TRBJ1-3 | many | - | TRBV30 | CAWSDGRAGNTIYF | TGTGCCTGGAGTGATGGACGGGCTGGAAACACCATATATTTT
TRBJ1-1 | many | - | TRBV4-1 | CASSQGTSWLNTEAFF | TGCGCCAGCAGCCAAGGCACTTCGTGGTTGAACACTGAAGCTTTCTTT
TRBJ1-1 | many | TRBD1 | TRBV4-3 | CASSQDVTGEGYTEAFF | TGCGCCAGCAGCCAAGACGTGACAGGGGAAGGGTACACTGAAGCTTTCTTT
TRBJ1-1 | many | TRBD1 | TRBV10-1 | CASSRQGGMNTEAFF | TGCGCCAGCAGTCGACAGGGGGGAATGAACACTGAAGCTTTCTTT
TRBJ2-7 | many | TRBD1 | TRBV27 | CASSFGQGAKEQYF | TGTGCCAGCAGTTTCGGACAGGGGGCCAAAGAGCAGTACTTC
TRBJ2-7 | few | - | TRBV5-1 | CASSPPGQLNEQYF | TGCGCCAGCAGCCCACCGGGACAATTAAACGAGCAGTACTTC
TRBJ2-7 | many | - | TRBV3-1 | CASSQDWEGVSYEQYF | TGTGCCAGCAGCCAAGATTGGGAGGGGGTCTCCTACGAGCAGTACTTC
TRBJ2-7 | - | - | TRBV12-3/TRBV12-4 | CASSPSWANYEQYF | TGTGCCAGCAGTCCCTCCTGGGCGAACTACGAGCAGTACTTC
TRBJ1-5 | many | - | TRBV12-3/TRBV12-4 | CASSSEVGAMAQPQHF | TGTGCCAGCAGTTCCGAGGTGGGGGCTATGGCTCAGCCCCAGCATTTT
TRBJ1-5 | many | - | TRBV29-1 | CSLASSKGSNQPQHF | TGCAGCCTTGCGTCATCAAAGGGGAGCAATCAGCCCCAGCATTTT
TRBJ1-5 | many | - | TRBV15 | CATSGGSGNQPQHF | TGTGCCACCAGCGGGGGTTCAGGCAATCAGCCCCAGCATTTT
TRBJ2-2 | many | - | TRBV7-2 | CASMGIGELFF | TGTGCCAGCATGGGGATCGGGGAGCTGTTTTTT
TRBJ2-7 | - | - | TRBV7-2 | CASSLVSPDYEQYF | TGTGCCAGCAGCTTAGTTTCCCCGGACTACGAGCAGTACTTC
TRBJ1-1 | many | TRBD1 | TRBV6-4 | CASRGLTGGNTEAFF | TGTGCCAGCAGGGGGTTGACAGGGGGGAACACTGAAGCTTTCTTT
TRBJ2-2 | many | - | TRBV12-3/TRBV12-4 | CASSQGYGGELFF | TGTGCCAGCAGTCAGGGGTATGGCGGGGAGCTGTTTTTT
TRBJ2-7 | many | - | TRBV11-2 | CASSFGRATEQYF | TGTGCCAGCAGTTTCGGCAGGGCGACCGAGCAGTACTTC
TRBJ2-2 | many | TRBD1 | TRBV29-1 | CSVRDRSNTGELFF | TGCAGCGTCCGGGACAGGTCGAACACCGGGGAGCTGTTTTTT
TRBJ1-1 | many | - | TRBV20-1 | CSAREVNTEAFF | TGCAGTGCTAGAGAAGTGAACACTGAAGCTTTCTTT
TRBJ1-2 | many | - | TRBV15 | CATAGEGAYGYTF | TGTGCCACCGCTGGGGAAGGGGCCTATGGCTACACCTTC
TRBJ1-6 | - | - | TRBV30 | CAWGKTGPMIPPLHF | TGTGCCTGGGGGAAGACAGGTCCGATGATTCCACCCCTCCACTTT
TRBJ1-1 | - | TRBD1 | TRBV19 | CASTTLRTGVLNTEAFF | TGTGCCAGTACTACCCTGCGGACAGGGGTCCTGAACACTGAAGCTTTCTTT
TRBJ2-7 | few | TRBD1 | TRBV6-1 | CATPGTGVYEQYF | TGCGCCACCCCGGGGACAGGGGTCTACGAGCAGTACTTC
TRBJ2-4 | many | TRBD2 | TRBV6-1 | CASRAGPKNIQYF | TGTGCCAGCAGAGCGGGACCTAAAAACATTCAGTACTTC
TRBJ2-1 | many | TRBD2 | TRBV6-2/TRBV6-3 | CASRGGAGARNEQFF | TGTGCCAGCAGGGGTGGAGCGGGAGCCAGGAATGAGCAGTTCTTC
TRBJ1-1 | many | - | TRBV20-1 | CSAHPLRGPNTEAFF | TGCAGTGCCCACCCTTTGCGAGGGCCGAACACTGAAGCTTTCTTT
TRBJ1-2 | many | - | TRBV28 | CASSFQGLRNGYTF | TGTGCCAGCAGTTTCCAGGGTTTGAGAAATGGCTACACCTTC